These 17 T cell receptor beta chains originate from one sample sequenced in a study of identifying expanded T cells in peripheral blood. Profiled with immunoSEQ multiplex PCR; TCRdb holds only in-frame clones, not every one. The table has around 120,000 clones, approximately 80% seen once. Material for sequencing was blood. The receptors stem from a person between 18 and 75 years old in good health.

V gene TRBV9 combines with J gene TRBJ2-3; a weak D match, TRBD2 (5 bases). The CDR3 extends over 15 amino acids. V shed 3 bases and J shed 3 bases, with 14 bases lying between them. Germline CDR1 reads SGDLS; CDR2 reads YYNGEE. The chain's CDR3 is CASSADPRGTDTQYF. In DNA form, the CDR3 reads TGTGCCAGCAGCGCCGACCCCCGAGGGACAGATACGCAGTATTTT. Complete variable domain (other parts from reference TRBV9 and TRBJ2-3): DSGVTQTPKHLITATGQRVTLRCSPRSGDLSVYWYQQSLDQGLQFLIQYYNGEERAKGNILERFSAQQFPDLHSELNLSSLELGDSALYFCASSADPRGTDTQYFGPGTRLTVL.

J is TRBJ1-4 and V is TRBV6-5; the D gene is possibly TRBD1 (5 bases). CDR1 and CDR2 from the germline V gene are MNHEY and SVGAGI. Trimming removed 6 bases at V and 7 bases at J, with 18 bases between. The CDR3 is made up of 15 amino acids. This CDR3 is CASSPTVGVGEKLFF. CDR3 DNA: TGTGCCAGCAGCCCGACAGTTGGGGTTGGTGAAAAACTGTTTTTT.

The chain carries TRBV7-2 and TRBJ1-2, with D uncertain. Germline assignment: CDR1 SGHTA and CDR2 FQGNSA. This CDR3 has 15 residues. Trimming took 7 bases from V and 4 from J, leaving 19 bases between them. The CDR3: CASTPRAGGGYGYTF. The CDR3 coding sequence is TGTGCCAGCACTCCCCGGGCGGGCGGCGGCTATGGCTACACCTTC.

This clone was detected only once. The rearrangement joins TRBV4-3 to TRBJ1-1; D might be TRBD1 (5 bases). The V gene's germline CDR1 is LGHNA and CDR2 YSLEER. The CDR3 extends over 16 amino acids. Deletions cut 0 bases from V and 0 bases from J, with 11 bases between. The CDR3 reads CASSQEGHPMNTEAFF. The DNA for the CDR3 is TGCGCCAGCAGCCAAGAAGGACACCCCATGAACACTGAAGCTTTCTTT.

The genes are TRBV2 and TRBJ1-4; a weak D match, TRBD1 (5 bases). Between the trimmed V and J ends, which lost 7 bases and 8 bases, there was a span of 17 bases. This CDR3 region has 14 residues. From germline, CDR1 is SNHLY and CDR2 FYNNEI. The CDR3 DNA sequence: TGTGCCAGCAAGGCAGGGTCGAGTCAAGAAAAACTGTTTTTT. Translating it yields CASKAGSSQEKLFF.

V gene TRBV7-2 combines with J gene TRBJ1-6; 7 nucleotides line up with TRBD1. V lost 5 bases to trimming and J lost 7 bases; unmatched junction nucleotides: 5. The CDR3 spans 14 residues. CDR1 is SGHTA and CDR2 is FQGNSA in the germline V gene. The CDR3 DNA reads as TGTGCCAGCAGCACTCAACAGGGGAATTCACCCCTCCACTTT. Translating it yields CASSTQQGNSPLHF.

The V gene is TRBV2, the J gene TRBJ2-2, with D unclear. Germline values: CDR1 SNHLY, CDR2 FYNNEI. This CDR3 is built from 13 residues. V was shortened by 6 bases and J by 2 bases, with 7 bases between the two germline ends. The CDR3 nucleotides read TGTGCCAGCAGGCCCGACAACACCGGGGAGCTGTTTTTT. This sequence encodes CASRPDNTGELFF. The variable domain in full, with the rest retrieved from reference TRBV2 and TRBJ2-2, is EPEVTQTPSHQVTQMGQEVILRCVPISNHLYFYWYRQILGQKVEFLVSFYNNEISEKSEIFDDQFSVERPDGSNFTLKIRSTKLEDSAMYFCASRPDNTGELFFGEGSRLTVL.

The chain recombines TRBV7-9 with TRBJ1-2; D gene uncertain. V was clipped by 3 bases and J by 2 bases, with 7 bases between them. Germline CDR1 SEHNR, CDR2 FQNEAQ (reference sequence). The CDR3 totals 13 residues. CDR3 sequence reads: CASSLRANYGYTF. DNA of the CDR3: TGTGCCAGCAGCTTGAGGGCGAACTATGGCTACACCTTC.

For the CDR3, the DNA is TGTGCCAGCAGTTATCAGGCAGTGCCCTACTACGAGCAGTACTTC. Amino acids: CASSYQAVPYYEQYF. This chain joins TRBV6-5 and TRBJ2-7, with D hard to call. This CDR3 has 15 residues. Trimming cost V 3 bases and J 3 bases, with 15 bases left between them. From germline, CDR1 is MNHEY and CDR2 SVGAGI.

J is TRBJ2-3 and V is TRBV11-3; 8 bases match TRBD2. The CDR3 loop spans 16 amino acids. V lost 3 bases to trimming and J lost 4 bases; unmatched junction nucleotides: 9. Germline V CDR1 and CDR2: SGHNT, YENEEA. The CDR3: CASSLGSGLVADTQYF. In nucleotides, the CDR3 is TGTGCCAGCAGCTTGGGTTCGGGACTAGTAGCAGATACGCAGTATTTT.

The rearrangement joins TRBV2 to TRBJ2-7; a weak D match, TRBD2 (5 bases). The CDR3 runs to 12 residues. The germline V gene encodes CDR1 SNHLY and CDR2 FYNNEI. The germline V and J ends were trimmed by 6 bases and 3 bases, with 9 bases remaining between them. The CDR3 bases are TGTGCCAGCAGCACCACTAGCTACGAGCAGTACTTC. Translated: CASSTTSYEQYF.

V is TRBV30 and J is TRBJ2-6; D is ambiguous. Per the germline V gene, CDR1 is GTSNPN and CDR2 is SVGIG (reference sequence). Between the trimmed V and J ends, which lost 3 bases and 1 base, there was a span of 4 bases. CDR3 length: 13 amino acids. CDR3 residues: CAWRRSGANVLTF. The DNA of the CDR3 is TGTGCCTGGAGGAGGTCTGGGGCCAACGTCCTGACTTTC. The variable domain in full, with the rest retrieved from reference TRBV30 and TRBJ2-6, is SQTIHQWPATLVQPVGSPLSLECTVEGTSNPNLYWYRQAAGRGLQLLFYSVGIGQISSEVPQNLSASRPQDRQFILSSKKLLLSDSGFYLCAWRRSGANVLTFGAGSRLTVL.

The CDR3 here is CASLVSKGQPQHF. The CDR3 region has the DNA TGTGCCAGCTTAGTCTCCAAGGGTCAGCCCCAGCATTTT. The V call is TRBV2, the J call TRBJ1-5; D unclear. The CDR3 length is 13 residues. Germline CDR1 is SNHLY and CDR2 is FYNNEI. The V end was cut by 8 bases, the J end by 6 bases, with 14 bases between.

The rearrangement links TRBV9 to TRBJ1-3; D is undetermined. Between the trimmed V and J ends, which lost 0 bases and 0 bases, there was a span of 7 bases. The CDR3 length is 15 residues. Germline CDR1 reads SGDLS; CDR2 reads YYNGEE. The CDR3 is CASSVDGNSGNTIYF. In nucleotides, the CDR3 is TGTGCCAGCAGCGTAGACGGAAACTCTGGAAACACCATATATTTT.

This clone was seen only once. The chain uses TRBV4-3 and TRBJ2-7; D gene ambiguous. Germline CDR1 LGHNA, CDR2 YSLEER. This CDR3 has 14 amino acids. The V end was cut by 0 bases, the J end by 3 bases, with 9 bases between. The CDR3 is CASSQDLTFYEQYF. CDR3 DNA: TGCGCCAGCAGCCAAGATTTGACATTCTACGAGCAGTACTTC.

This CDR3 is CASGGELTTDTQYF. The CDR3 nucleotides are TGTGCCAGCGGAGGAGAGTTGACCACAGATACGCAGTATTTT. V usage is TRBV6-1 and J usage is TRBJ2-3; possibly TRBD2 for D (5 bases). Between the trimmed V and J ends, which lost 8 bases and 2 bases, there was a span of 14 bases. This CDR3 is 14 amino acids long. Germline-derived CDR1 and CDR2 are MNHNS and SASEGT.

This sequence joins TRBV27 and TRBJ2-5; TRBD1 might be the D (5 bases). Germline CDR1 reads MNHEY; CDR2 reads SMNVEV (reference sequence). V was trimmed by 8 bases and J by 4 bases, leaving 14 bases between them. CDR3 length: 13 amino acids. The CDR3 loop is CASHKGAGETQYF. The CDR3 nucleotides are TGTGCCAGCCATAAAGGGGCTGGAGAGACCCAGTACTTC.